This T cell receptor beta chain was obtained from a study of blood T cells in healthy people across ages. Together with a sample-barcoded 5' primer, a J-beta primer mix was included in a second PCR lasting about 6 to 12 cycles. One entry per CDR3 protein results from TCRdb running MiXCR on the 5' RACE reads. Among about 780,000 distinct CDR3 sequences listed, around a quarter were seen once. Whole-study findings and limits: TCR beta diversity was tightly associated with the proportion of naive T cells. Comparison with aged donors showed that long-lived donors had more naive CD4+ cells and higher diversity. Among T cells, TCR beta diversity per million cells dropped roughly linearly as age rose.

The CDR3 contains 14 residues. The V gene end was trimmed by 0 bases and the J gene end by 10 bases; junction bases not matched to a gene: 7. Germline CDR1 is SQVTM and CDR2 is ANQGSEA. Peripheral blood from each donor was collected in a volume of approximately 9.2 milliliters. This clonotype has more than one count but fewer than ten. Its antigen is still unknown. This sample also appeared in a second study, on T cells of mothers and their children.

The source of this sequence is a boy younger than 18 in good health. J is TRBJ2-4 and V is TRBV29-1; 9 positions agree with TRBD1. Sequencing used blood. CDR3 coding DNA: TGCAGCGTTGAAGATTACAGGGGGCCGGGAATTCAGTACTTC. This sequence encodes CSVEDYRGPGIQYF. Together with reference TRBV29-1 and TRBJ2-4, the CDR3 gives the full variable domain: SAVISQKPSRDICQRGTSLTIQCQVDSQVTMMFWYRQQPGQSLTLIATANQGSEATYESGFVIDKFPISRPNLTFSTLTVSNMSPEDSSIYLCSVEDYRGPGIQYFGAGTRLSVL.